This is a list of T cell receptor beta chains from one sample in a study of beta chain features in type 1 diabetes. Assay used: immunoSEQ multiplex PCR; TCRdb lists only in-frame clones, some missing. The sample lists roughly 500,000 clones, 25% to 35% occurring once. The sequenced material came from naive CD4+ T cells from blood. Receptors were obtained from a man between 18 and 35 years old in good health. Both conserved end residues are part of each CDR3. D genes are given only for firm matches. The size field is filled for only some rows; it gives once, few, many or a size class.

v_gene,abundance,d_gene,j_gene,CDR3aa,CDR3nt
TRBV11-2,-,-,TRBJ2-5,CASSWGELETQYF,TGTGCCAGCAGCTGGGGGGAGTTGGAGACCCAGTACTTC
TRBV7-2,-,TRBD2,TRBJ2-3,CASSLGLAGGVDTQYF,TGTGCCAGCAGCTTGGGACTAGCGGGAGGTGTTGATACGCAGTATTTT
TRBV2,few,-,TRBJ2-4,CASSEQGGNIQYF,TGTGCCAGCAGTGAACAGGGTGGAAACATTCAGTACTTC
TRBV5-4,-,-,TRBJ2-5,CASSLVGSGKETQYF,TGTGCCAGCAGCTTGGTGGGGTCGGGGAAAGAGACCCAGTACTTC
TRBV6-1,-,TRBD1,TRBJ2-3,CASLGTVTDTQYF,TGTGCCAGCCTAGGGACAGTCACAGATACGCAGTATTTT
TRBV13,few,TRBD2,TRBJ2-1,CASSPTGTSANEQFF,TGTGCCAGCAGCCCGACTGGGACTAGCGCTAATGAGCAGTTCTTC
TRBV18,few,-,TRBJ2-1,CASSPPSGGGHEQFF,TGTGCCAGCTCACCACCTAGCGGAGGGGGGCATGAGCAGTTCTTC
TRBV10-3,-,TRBD2,TRBJ2-3,CAIRAPGTSGRGGPSTDTQYF,TGTGCCATCCGAGCCCCCGGGACTAGCGGGAGAGGGGGCCCTAGCACAGATACGCAGTATTTT
TRBV30,-,-,TRBJ2-7,CAWSKLEQYF,TGTGCCTGGAGCAAGCTCGAGCAGTACTTC
TRBV7-9,-,TRBD2,TRBJ2-1,CASSSGTRPGANEQFF,TGTGCCAGCAGCTCCGGGACTAGACCTGGGGCCAATGAGCAGTTCTTC
TRBV9,few,-,TRBJ2-7,CASSGGVRDEQYF,TGTGCCAGCAGCGGGGGAGTCAGGGATGAGCAGTACTTC
TRBV5-1,-,-,TRBJ2-1,CASRSQPGSYNEQFF,TGCGCCAGCAGATCCCAACCCGGTAGCTACAATGAGCAGTTCTTC
TRBV29-1,few,-,TRBJ1-5,CSVQPDGGNQPQHF,TGCAGCGTCCAGCCCGACGGAGGCAATCAGCCCCAGCATTTT
TRBV7-2,-,-,TRBJ2-7,CASSVQTGVDEQYF,TGTGCCAGCAGCGTTCAAACGGGAGTAGACGAGCAGTACTTC
TRBV7-2,-,-,TRBJ2-3,CASSFGVGDTQYF,TGTGCCAGCAGCTTCGGGGTGGGGGATACGCAGTATTTT
TRBV25-1,few,TRBD1,TRBJ2-5,CASSVTGGAGTQYF,TGTGCCAGCAGCGTCACAGGGGGCGCGGGGACCCAGTACTTC
TRBV5-6,-,-,TRBJ2-7,CASSSGLEQYF,TGTGCCAGCAGCTCAGGGCTTGAGCAGTACTTC
TRBV29-1,-,-,TRBJ1-1,CSVDLTRGDTEAFF,TGCAGCGTTGATCTTACCCGGGGGGACACTGAAGCTTTCTTT
TRBV29-1,-,TRBD2,TRBJ2-7,CSVVLGEGRTFYEQYF,TGCAGCGTTGTGCTGGGGGAGGGCCGAACCTTCTACGAGCAGTACTTC
TRBV30,few,-,TRBJ1-5,CAWGQPNQPQHF,TGTGCCTGGGGACAGCCTAATCAGCCCCAGCATTTT
TRBV30,-,-,TRBJ2-2,CAWSGWDSYTGELFF,TGTGCCTGGAGTGGATGGGACTCCTACACCGGGGAGCTGTTTTTT
TRBV7-9,-,-,TRBJ1-2,CASSPGDYGYTF,TGTGCCAGCAGCCCAGGGGACTATGGCTACACCTTC
TRBV4-1,-,TRBD2,TRBJ2-7,CASSQRTSGRASYEQYF,TGCGCCAGCAGCCAAAGGACTAGCGGGAGGGCCTCCTACGAGCAGTACTTC
TRBV4-1,once,-,TRBJ2-1,CASSQGQGNEQFF,TGCGCCAGCAGCCAAGGGCAGGGCAATGAGCAGTTCTTC
TRBV29-1,few,-,TRBJ2-2,CSVDRGRAGELFF,TGCAGCGTTGATAGAGGGAGAGCCGGGGAGCTGTTTTTT
TRBV14,-,-,TRBJ2-4,CASSQEHGQGNIQYF,TGTGCCAGCAGCCAAGAGCATGGCCAGGGGAACATTCAGTACTTC
TRBV11-2,few,-,TRBJ2-1,CASSLEAAYNEQFF,TGTGCCAGCAGCTTAGAGGCAGCCTACAATGAGCAGTTCTTC
TRBV28,-,TRBD2,TRBJ2-3,CASSPWTSGTDTQYF,TGTGCCAGCAGTCCCTGGACTAGCGGCACAGATACGCAGTATTTT
TRBV29-1,-,TRBD1,TRBJ2-1,CSVEYRDRGGNEQFF,TGCAGCGTTGAATACCGGGACAGGGGAGGCAATGAGCAGTTCTTC
TRBV4-1,-,-,TRBJ1-5,CASSQGARAWGRETQHF,TGCGCCAGCAGCCAAGGAGCCAGGGCCTGGGGCCGTGAAACCCAGCATTTT
TRBV5-1,-,TRBD1,TRBJ2-7,CASSHPGQGDSEQYF,TGCGCCAGCAGCCACCCTGGACAGGGGGACTCCGAGCAGTACTTC
TRBV25-1,-,-,TRBJ2-2,CASSENTGINTGELFF,TGTGCCAGCAGTGAAAACACCGGGATAAATACCGGGGAGCTGTTTTTT
TRBV19,few,-,TRBJ2-1,CASSIVWGPNEQFF,TGTGCCAGTAGTATAGTTTGGGGTCCCAATGAGCAGTTCTTC
TRBV7-9,few,-,TRBJ2-7,CASANLLRGNSSYEQYF,TGTGCCAGCGCTAACCTCCTCAGGGGAAACTCCAGCTACGAGCAGTACTTC
TRBV9,-,TRBD2,TRBJ2-1,CASSGTSGLHNEQFF,TGTGCCAGCAGCGGGACTAGCGGGCTACACAATGAGCAGTTCTTC
TRBV7-3,few,TRBD2,TRBJ2-1,CASSLAGANNEQFF,TGTGCCAGCAGCCTAGCGGGAGCCAACAATGAGCAGTTCTTC
TRBV4-2,-,-,TRBJ2-2,CASSQDLRQSTGELFF,TGTGCCAGCAGCCAAGATCTCAGACAGAGCACCGGGGAGCTGTTTTTT
TRBV10-3,few,-,TRBJ1-2,CAISSDEGSYGYTF,TGTGCCATCAGTTCGGACGAGGGATCCTATGGCTACACCTTC
TRBV30,-,-,TRBJ1-2,CAWNEGTDNYGYTF,TGTGCCTGGAACGAAGGGACGGATAACTATGGCTACACCTTC
TRBV6-6,few,TRBD2,TRBJ2-7,CASSKSGTSGSYEQYF,TGTGCCAGCAGTAAGTCCGGGACTAGCGGGAGTTACGAGCAGTACTTC
TRBV6-1,-,TRBD1,TRBJ1-5,CASSRDRENQPQHF,TGTGCCAGCAGTCGTGACAGGGAAAATCAGCCCCAGCATTTT
TRBV9,-,-,TRBJ2-5,CASSVGVRGETQYF,TGTGCCAGCAGCGTAGGGGTGAGGGGTGAGACCCAGTACTTC
TRBV29-1,-,-,TRBJ2-1,CSADSAAEQFF,TGCAGCGCTGATAGTGCGGCCGAGCAGTTCTTC
TRBV10-3,-,-,TRBJ1-1,CAISESREVQITEAFF,TGTGCCATCAGTGAGTCTAGAGAGGTCCAAATAACTGAAGCTTTCTTT
TRBV6-5,-,TRBD2,TRBJ2-3,CASSYSWREVADTQYF,TGTGCCAGCAGTTACTCTTGGCGGGAGGTGGCAGATACGCAGTATTTT
TRBV29-1,-,TRBD2,TRBJ2-3,CSERLALRDTQYF,TGCAGCGAGCGACTAGCGCTTAGGGATACGCAGTATTTT
TRBV6-6,-,-,TRBJ2-3,CASSSYRASTDTQYF,TGTGCCAGCAGTTCCTACAGGGCTAGCACAGATACGCAGTATTTT
TRBV5-4,-,-,TRBJ2-2,CASSSMKNTGELFF,TGTGCCAGCAGCTCAATGAAGAACACCGGGGAGCTGTTTTTT
TRBV5-4,-,TRBD2,TRBJ2-1,CASSSGTSGYNEQFF,TGTGCCAGCAGCTCCGGGACTAGCGGTTACAATGAGCAGTTCTTC
TRBV4-1,-,-,TRBJ1-4,CASSQVDEKLFF,TGCGCCAGCAGCCAGGTGGATGAAAAACTGTTTTTT
TRBV7-9,few,TRBD1,TRBJ2-5,CASSSRQGQETQYF,TGTGCCAGCAGCTCACGACAGGGTCAAGAGACCCAGTACTTC
TRBV14,-,-,TRBJ2-7,CASSLTGVTYEQYF,TGTGCCAGCAGCCTGACAGGCGTAACCTACGAGCAGTACTTC
TRBV6-6,few,-,TRBJ2-7,CASSSNGYYEQYF,TGTGCCAGCAGTTCTAACGGATACTACGAGCAGTACTTC
TRBV7-9,few,-,TRBJ1-5,CASSLIGQPQHF,TGTGCCAGCAGCTTAATCGGTCAGCCCCAGCATTTT
TRBV4-2,-,TRBD2,TRBJ2-1,CASSQEGLAGGEQFF,TGTGCCAGCAGCCAAGAAGGACTAGCGGGAGGTGAGCAGTTCTTC
TRBV7-2,few,-,TRBJ2-7,CASSLRTGYEQYF,TGTGCCAGCAGCTTAAGGACCGGATACGAGCAGTACTTC
TRBV28,-,-,TRBJ2-7,CASKSSYEQYF,TGTGCCAGCAAGAGCTCCTACGAGCAGTACTTC
TRBV2,few,TRBD1,TRBJ1-5,CASTKDRGNQPQHF,TGTGCCAGCACAAAGGACAGGGGAAATCAGCCCCAGCATTTT
TRBV5-1,-,-,TRBJ1-2,CASSLAMSQGDYGYTF,TGCGCCAGCAGCTTGGCCATGTCCCAAGGAGACTATGGCTACACCTTC
TRBV29-1,few,-,TRBJ1-1,CSGGHPNTEAFF,TGCAGCGGGGGACACCCGAACACTGAAGCTTTCTTT